This is a list of T cell receptor beta chains from one sample in a study of shared clonotypes between healthy human individuals. TCRdb keeps only in-frame clones here, not all; method: immunoSEQ multiplex PCR. The profile covers 450,000 to 600,000 clones, with 70% to 80% appearing a single time and around 13% taken by the ten largest. The sequencing sample was made of PBMCs. These receptors were obtained from a woman in her forties in good health. Some clones in this sample may be carry-over from other donors' samples. CDR3s include the opening cysteine and the closing phenylalanine or tryptophan. The order of the fields is D gene, V gene, CDR3 length, clone size, J gene, CDR3 DNA, CDR3 protein. The D gene is left open where the match is weak. Only part of the rows carry a size: once, few, many, or a class if the clone is expanded.

>TRBD2|TRBV7-3|18|-|TRBJ2-1
TGTGCCAGCAGCTTATGGGCGGGAGCGGGACTTGATGACAATGAGCAGTTCTTC
CASSLWAGAGLDDNEQFF
>TRBD1|TRBV28|15|-|TRBJ2-7
TGTGCCAGCAGCCGCCCGTCGGGACAGGGGACCGAGCAGTACTTC
CASSRPSGQGTEQYF
>-|TRBV28|12|-|TRBJ2-5
TGTGCCAGCAGCTCCCTTCAAGAGACCCAGTACTTC
CASSSLQETQYF
>TRBD1|TRBV6-5|15|-|TRBJ2-7
TGTGCCAGCAGGGACAGGGGCCGGGGATCCTACGAGCAGTACTTC
CASRDRGRGSYEQYF
>-|TRBV16|15|few|TRBJ1-2
TGTGCCAGCAGCCAATCATCAGAAGGCAGGGGTGGCTACACCTTC
CASSQSSEGRGGYTF
>TRBD1|TRBV5-8|15|once|TRBJ2-7
TGTGCCAGCAGCACCCCAGGGGGACAGCCCTACGAGCAGTACTTC
CASSTPGGQPYEQYF
>TRBD1|TRBV6-5|14|-|TRBJ2-3
TGTGCCAGCACCACAGGGGACAGCACAGATACGCAGTATTTT
CASTTGDSTDTQYF
>-|TRBV18|13|-|TRBJ2-5
TGTGCCAGCTCACCGTCAGGATTAGAGACCCAGTACTTC
CASSPSGLETQYF
>TRBD1|TRBV6-4|19|-|TRBJ2-1
TGTGCCAGCAGTTCCGGGACAGGGGTCAACTTGAGGGCCAATAATGAGCAGTTCTTC
CASSSGTGVNLRANNEQFF
>TRBD1|TRBV6-5|12|-|TRBJ1-1
TGTGCCAGCAGTTCCCGGGACAGGGCAGCTTTCTTT
CASSSRDRAAFF
>TRBD1|TRBV9|15|-|TRBJ2-5
TGTGCCAGCAGCGCGGGACAGGACAGGTTGGGGACCCAGTACTTC
CASSAGQDRLGTQYF
>TRBD2|TRBV10-3|15|once|TRBJ2-7
TGTGCCATCAGTCCGACTAGCGGGAACGGAGGCGAGCAGTACTTC
CAISPTSGNGGEQYF
>TRBD1|TRBV4-1|15|once|TRBJ2-7
TGCGCCAGCAGCCCTTGGACAGGGGACACCTACGAGCAGTACTTC
CASSPWTGDTYEQYF
>-|TRBV6-1|10|-|TRBJ1-2
TGTGCCGGGGGTAGGCATGGCTACACCTTC
CAGGRHGYTF
>-|TRBV7-9|14|-|TRBJ2-3
TGTGCCAGCAGCGACGCACAGATCACAGATACGCAGTATTTT
CASSDAQITDTQYF
>-|TRBV5-1|14|-|TRBJ2-3
TGCGCCAGCAGCCCTCGGTTGGACACAGATACGCAGTATTTT
CASSPRLDTDTQYF
>-|TRBV29-1|14|-|TRBJ1-1
TGCAGCGTTGAAACACCCGACGGATACACTGAGGCTTTCTTT
CSVETPDGYTEAFF
>-|TRBV4-1|15|few|TRBJ1-4
TGCGCCAGCAGACTAGCCGGGACAAGAAATGAAAAACTGTTTTTT
CASRLAGTRNEKLFF
>-|TRBV5-4|14|-|TRBJ2-3
TGTGCCAGCAGCTTGGCCGGGGGAGGAGATACGCAGTATTTT
CASSLAGGGDTQYF
>TRBD2|TRBV19|15|once|TRBJ2-3
TGTGCCAGTAGTATAGGTAGCGGGACTACAGATACGCAGTATTTT
CASSIGSGTTDTQYF
>TRBD2|TRBV7-9|16|-|TRBJ2-3
TGTGCCAGCAGCTTAGGACTAGCGGGAGGCACAGATACGCAGTATTTT
CASSLGLAGGTDTQYF
>-|TRBV28|12|-|TRBJ2-2
TGTGCCAGCAACTCTATGTCCGGGGAGCTGTTTTTT
CASNSMSGELFF
>TRBD1|TRBV28|15|-|TRBJ1-2
TGTGCCAGCAGCCGCCCCGACAGGGATTCATATGGCTACACCTTC
CASSRPDRDSYGYTF
>TRBD2|TRBV27|16|-|TRBJ2-3
TGTGCCAGCAGTCCGTTAGCGGGAGAAAGCACAGATACGCAGTATTTT
CASSPLAGESTDTQYF